What follows describes a single T cell receptor (beta chain). The data stem from a study of cytomegalovirus exposure and HLA in healthy donors. The germline CDR1 and CDR2 sequences are SGDLS and YYNGEE. The CDR3 consists of 13 residues. With 2 bases removed from V and 11 bases from J, the gap between germline ends came to 11 bases. Primers included in the PCR were 60 Vbeta and 13 Jbeta primers. Sequencing was performed with immunoSEQ multiplex PCR; in TCRdb, only in-frame clones are kept and a portion is missing. This repertoire includes about 110,000 clones. The source of this sequence is a man aged 30-40 years in good health and CMV-seronegative. The sequencing sample was made of PBMCs. V is TRBV9 and J is TRBJ1-6, with D unclear. This CDR3 is CASSVKADTPLHF. The CDR3 DNA reads TGTGCCAGCAGCGTCAAGGCGGATACACCCCTCCACTTT.